Listed below are T cell receptor beta chains from one sample, sequenced in a study of T cells after yellow fever vaccination. TCRdb itself ran the 5' RACE reads through MiXCR, one entry per CDR3 protein. This sample has 230,000 or so distinct CDR3 sequences, with 6.7% found just once. Sequencing used CD4+ T cells sorted from PBMCs, obtained on the day of the yellow fever booster vaccination. The receptors derive from a man in his thirties or forties who received the YFV17D yellow fever vaccine. CDR3s include the opening cysteine and the closing phenylalanine or tryptophan. Part of the rows lack a size; the others show once, few, many or a class for expanded clones.

J: TRBJ1-4; size: few; V: TRBV6-5; CDR3: CASSYSGGSNEKLFF
J: TRBJ2-1; size: -; V: TRBV9; CDR3: CASSIRNEQFF
J: TRBJ2-4; size: -; V: TRBV15; CDR3: CATGVGGTKNIQYF
J: TRBJ2-7; size: -; V: TRBV7-2; CDR3: CASRLDRDGEQYF
J: TRBJ1-5; size: few; V: TRBV29-1; CDR3: CSVATGGNQPQHF
J: TRBJ2-3; size: few; V: TRBV4-3; CDR3: CASSQERGLAGAQYF
J: TRBJ1-2; size: -; V: TRBV6-5; CDR3: CASSPTGDSGGYTF
J: TRBJ1-1; size: -; V: TRBV10-1; CDR3: CASRQDRTNTEAFF
J: TRBJ2-1; size: -; V: TRBV6-2/TRBV6-3; CDR3: CASSYPGQGPPNEQFF
J: TRBJ1-1; size: -; V: TRBV19; CDR3: CASSTTAATEAFF
J: TRBJ1-4; size: -; V: TRBV7-9; CDR3: CASSSQGANEKLIF
J: TRBJ2-2; size: -; V: TRBV7-8; CDR3: CASSSDQGELFF
J: TRBJ1-1; size: many; V: TRBV12-3/TRBV12-4; CDR3: CASSEPGQGASTEAFF
J: TRBJ1-5; size: few; V: TRBV12-3/TRBV12-4; CDR3: CASSPETGVGPQHF
J: TRBJ2-2; size: -; V: TRBV27; CDR3: CASKSDRGLGSLGSGTGELFF
J: TRBJ2-7; size: few; V: TRBV20-1; CDR3: CSAPGQSSYEQYF
J: TRBJ2-1; size: many; V: TRBV12-3/TRBV12-4; CDR3: CASITLDEQFF
J: TRBJ2-5; size: many; V: TRBV29-1; CDR3: CSGGQAAQETQYF
J: TRBJ2-7; size: -; V: TRBV10-3; CDR3: CAISPDRAGTGVSEQYF
J: TRBJ1-1; size: -; V: TRBV20-1; CDR3: CSVNRGTDTEAFF
J: TRBJ1-6; size: many; V: TRBV18; CDR3: CASSPSNDAAYNSPLHF
J: TRBJ2-2; size: few; V: TRBV19; CDR3: CASTPAGPYTGELFF
J: TRBJ2-1; size: few; V: TRBV5-1; CDR3: CASSPLAVEYNEQFF
J: TRBJ2-5; size: few; V: TRBV4-1; CDR3: CASSQDFLRGQETQYF
J: TRBJ2-2; size: -; V: TRBV5-1; CDR3: CASSSDPTVTGELFF
J: TRBJ2-2; size: many; V: TRBV23-1; CDR3: CASRGRARAGELFF
J: TRBJ2-4; size: few; V: TRBV20-1; CDR3: CSARHKGEAKNIQYF
J: TRBJ2-3; size: many; V: TRBV7-2; CDR3: CASSRQGGGLADTQYF
J: TRBJ2-3; size: many; V: TRBV5-1; CDR3: CASSSSVSTDTQYF
J: TRBJ2-7; size: many; V: TRBV6-5; CDR3: CASSYRGGEQYF
J: TRBJ2-7; size: -; V: TRBV20-1; CDR3: CSALTLTSGSSYEQYF
J: TRBJ1-4; size: -; V: TRBV7-2; CDR3: CASSLNAGNEKLFF
J: TRBJ1-4; size: -; V: TRBV20-1; CDR3: CSANDGVVDEKLFF
J: TRBJ1-1; size: -; V: TRBV6-5; CDR3: CASSYRGTWGSTEAFF
J: TRBJ2-3; size: -; V: TRBV24-1; CDR3: CATRRTSTDTQYF
J: TRBJ1-6; size: many; V: TRBV5-5; CDR3: CASSLVTGSDNSPLHF
J: TRBJ2-5; size: many; V: TRBV28; CDR3: CASSFLGGRASETQYF
J: TRBJ1-2; size: few; V: TRBV5-1; CDR3: CASRPTLSPNYGYTF
J: TRBJ2-1; size: -; V: TRBV5-1; CDR3: CASSLVRSGYNEQFF
J: TRBJ2-4; size: few; V: TRBV5-6; CDR3: CASSLGGGPGNIQYF
J: TRBJ2-7; size: many; V: TRBV10-3; CDR3: CAISEGTETYEQYF
J: TRBJ1-1; size: few; V: TRBV4-3; CDR3: CASSQDFMNTEAFF
J: TRBJ2-1; size: -; V: TRBV6-2/TRBV6-3; CDR3: CASSLIANEQFF
J: TRBJ2-1; size: many; V: TRBV20-1; CDR3: CSARDRAGLAGSEQFF
J: TRBJ2-6; size: many; V: TRBV3-1; CDR3: CASGTQGPGANVLTF
J: TRBJ2-1; size: -; V: TRBV24-1; CDR3: CATSDGQGASYNEQFF
J: TRBJ2-1; size: few; V: TRBV5-4; CDR3: CASSFSGSADEQFF
J: TRBJ2-2; size: -; V: TRBV28; CDR3: CASRPSGSGQNTGELFF
J: TRBJ2-2; size: many; V: TRBV5-1; CDR3: CASTPIGLDTGELFF
J: TRBJ2-2; size: -; V: TRBV5-6; CDR3: CASSEGLAGLTLVTGELFF
J: TRBJ2-3; size: many; V: TRBV7-2; CDR3: CASRPDGDTQYF
J: TRBJ2-1; size: -; V: TRBV11-2; CDR3: CASSLVVGLAGTYNEQFF
J: TRBJ2-7; size: few; V: TRBV3-1; CDR3: CASSQAGSSYEQYF
J: TRBJ1-2; size: few; V: TRBV6-2/TRBV6-3; CDR3: CASSSAGTYGYTF
J: TRBJ2-3; size: few; V: TRBV12-3/TRBV12-4; CDR3: CASSPQGGYDTQYF
J: TRBJ2-7; size: -; V: TRBV5-5; CDR3: CASSWGTGGYEQYF
J: TRBJ2-5; size: many; V: TRBV20-1; CDR3: CSASDSGSSGETQYF
J: TRBJ1-1; size: many; V: TRBV7-2; CDR3: CASSFPGQGAATEAFF
J: TRBJ1-2; size: few; V: TRBV5-1; CDR3: CASSLVAGDPSSGYTF
J: TRBJ2-7; size: -; V: TRBV5-1; CDR3: CASSRTGTTSYEQYF